The clone carrying this TCR beta chain was observed a few times. Several immunoSEQ plates held equal portions of the genomic DNA taken from each subset. The method was immunoSEQ multiplex PCR; TCRdb's version includes in-frame clones alone and lacks a portion of them. The sample has 550,000 to 700,000 clones; roughly 72% are singletons. This specimen belongs to a study of shared clonotypes between healthy human individuals. Study in general: A couple of female and a few male donors aged 18 to 49 were enrolled.

The CDR3 has 12 residues. CDR1 is SQVTM and CDR2 is ANQGSEA in the germline V gene. Trimming stripped 7 bases from V and 1 base from J, with 10 bases between. This sequence was found in a woman between 25 and 40 years old in good health. The rearrangement uses TRBV29-1 and TRBJ1-1, with no clear D. The sample taken for sequencing was memory CD4+ T cells sorted from blood. Subset denoted: CD45RA-negative fraction. CDR3 nucleotides: TGCAGCGCCCGTAGACAGAACACTGAAGCTTTCTTT. Translation: CSARRQNTEAFF.